The 22 T cell receptor beta chains below were found in one sample sequenced in a study of cytomegalovirus exposure and HLA in healthy donors. PCR primers comprised 60 Vbeta and 13 Jbeta primers. TCRdb's table, derived via immunoSEQ multiplex PCR, lists solely in-frame clones and lacks some. Of around 220,000 clones listed, about 80% were seen once; the top ten hold roughly a sixth. Sequenced input: PBMCs. These receptors were collected from a middle-aged man in good health and CMV-seronegative.

The V call is TRBV5-6, the J call TRBJ1-3; 8 nucleotides line up with TRBD1. Germline CDR1 reads SGHDT; CDR2 reads YYEEEE. Unmatched junction bases numbered 7, after V lost 3 bases and J lost 5 bases. The CDR3 consists of 15 residues. The CDR3 spells CASSSDRDERNTIYF. The CDR3 nucleotides are TGTGCCAGCAGCTCGGACAGGGACGAAAGAAACACCATATATTTT.

J is TRBJ2-7 and V is TRBV6-5, with D unclear. CDR1 and CDR2 from the germline V gene are MNHEY and SVGAGI. V was shortened by 7 bases and J by 3 bases, with 13 bases between the two germline ends. The CDR3 extends over 13 amino acids. The CDR3 region is CASTRMPSYEQYF. CDR3 nucleotides: TGTGCCAGCACCCGAATGCCTAGCTACGAGCAGTACTTC.

The CDR3 region has the DNA TGCGCCAGCACCGAGGCTAATGAAAAACTGTTTTTT. This gives the protein CASTEANEKLFF. The rearrangement links TRBV5-1 to TRBJ1-4; D is unresolved. From germline, CDR1 is SGHRS and CDR2 YFSETQ. The CDR3 loop spans 12 amino acids. With 6 bases removed from V and 3 bases from J, the gap between germline ends came to 6 bases.

The rearrangement links TRBV6-6 to TRBJ2-7; tentative D call: TRBD2 (5 bases). V was clipped by 4 bases and J by 0 bases, with 13 bases between them. CDR3 length: 15 residues. In germline, CDR1 is MNHNY, CDR2 SVGAGI (reference sequence). The CDR3 nucleotides read TGTGCCAGCAGTTGGAGGCAGTTTAGCTCCTACGAGCAGTACTTC. Encoded protein: CASSWRQFSSYEQYF.

This clone came up once. V is TRBV15 and J is TRBJ1-5, with D possibly being TRBD1 (5 bases). This CDR3 region has 15 residues. Per germline, CDR1 LNHNV and CDR2 YYDKDF (reference sequence). The V end was cut by 5 bases, the J end by 3 bases, with 14 bases between. The CDR3 protein is CATSGAGNYNQPQHF. CDR3 sequence (DNA): TGTGCCACCAGCGGAGCAGGGAACTACAATCAGCCCCAGCATTTT.

V gene TRBV5-1 combines with J gene TRBJ1-4; the match to TRBD1 covers 7 bases. J gave up 3 bases and V 2 bases, and 13 bases lay outside the gene matches. The germline V gene has CDR1 SGHRS and CDR2 YFSETQ. The CDR3 is made up of 18 amino acids. CDR3 protein: CASSFRQGEIAPNEKLFF. The CDR3 coding sequence is TGCGCCAGCAGCTTTAGACAGGGTGAAATCGCCCCTAATGAAAAACTGTTTTTT.

This chain connects TRBV6-5 to TRBJ2-1; D possibly corresponds to TRBD2 (6 bases). V lost 6 bases to trimming and J lost 10 bases, with 13 bases between them. The CDR3 spans 12 residues. Germline CDR1 and CDR2: MNHEY and SVGAGI. As DNA, the CDR3 is TGTGCCAGCAGCCGCCATGGAGGGGAGCAGTTCTTC. Residues: CASSRHGGEQFF.

The chain joins TRBV5-4 to TRBJ2-1; 7 bases align to TRBD1. V shed 0 bases, J shed 2 bases, and the junction held 2 bases outside the gene matches. CDR1 and CDR2 (germline): SGHNT, YYREEE (reference sequence). This CDR3 is 15 amino acids long. CDR3 protein: CASSLDGTAYNEQFF. CDR3 nucleotides: TGTGCCAGCAGCTTGGACGGGACAGCCTACAATGAGCAGTTCTTC.

This clone was detected only a few times. This chain joins TRBV5-6 and TRBJ2-7; no clear D gene. Germline V gene lookup returns CDR1 SGHDT and CDR2 YYEEEE. V lost 4 bases to trimming and J lost 0 bases, with 8 bases between them. This CDR3 has 13 residues. The CDR3 nucleotides read TGTGCCAGCAGCAATCAGTTCTCCTACGAGCAGTACTTC. Encoded protein: CASSNQFSYEQYF.

The chain couples TRBV29-1 to TRBJ2-3, with TRBD1 matching over 9 bases. Trimming removed 3 bases from V and 0 bases from J; junction bases left unmatched: 4. Germline V CDR1 and CDR2: SQVTM, ANQGSEA. There are 15 residues in the CDR3. CDR3 sequence reads: CSVERTGESTDTQYF. The CDR3 coding sequence is TGCAGCGTTGAGCGGACAGGGGAGAGCACAGATACGCAGTATTTT.

V usage is TRBV7-2 and J usage is TRBJ1-5; possibly TRBD1 for D (5 bases). The germline CDR1 and CDR2 sequences are SGHTA and FQGNSA. This CDR3 is built from 17 residues. V was pared by 2 bases and J by 7 bases, with 21 bases between. CDR3 protein: CASSLLGAGVSIQPQHF. The CDR3 DNA sequence: TGTGCCAGCAGCTTACTAGGTGCGGGGGTTAGTATACAGCCCCAGCATTTT.

This clone was seen only once. CDR3 DNA: TGTGCCATCAGTGAGTCGACGGGGATGGGGCAGCCCCAGCATTTT. Amino acids: CAISESTGMGQPQHF. V gene TRBV10-3 combines with J gene TRBJ1-5; D is unresolved. V lost 0 bases to trimming and J lost 7 bases, with 13 bases between them. Germline loops: CDR1 ENHRY, CDR2 SYGVKD. The CDR3 runs to 15 residues.

The V and J genes are TRBV5-1 and TRBJ1-5; 7 bases are a match to TRBD1. The V segment lost 3 bases and the J segment 4 bases; nucleotides outside the gene matches: 4. The V gene's germline CDR1 is SGHRS and CDR2 YFSETQ. The CDR3 is made up of 14 amino acids. CDR3 protein: CASSSGTENQPQHF. CDR3 sequence (DNA): TGCGCCAGCAGCTCCGGGACAGAAAATCAGCCCCAGCATTTT.

This sequence joins TRBV6-5 and TRBJ2-7, with 11 bases lining up with TRBD1. J was trimmed by 1 base and V by 2 bases; bases with no gene match: 4. The CDR3 is 16 amino acids. Germline V gene lookup returns CDR1 MNHEY and CDR2 SVGAGI. The CDR3 here is CASSYRGTGGSYEQYF. CDR3 sequence (DNA): TGTGCCAGCAGTTACCGGGGGACAGGGGGTTCCTACGAGCAGTACTTC.

This clone appeared a few times. V usage is TRBV29-1 and J usage is TRBJ2-2, with D perhaps matching TRBD1 (5 bases). The V gene's germline CDR1 is SQVTM and CDR2 ANQGSEA. The CDR3 is 13 residues long. V was shortened by 8 bases and J by 5 bases, with 15 bases between the two germline ends. CDR3 DNA: TGCAGCACGGCGACAGTTACTACCGGGGAGCTGTTTTTT. The encoded protein is CSTATVTTGELFF.

This chain links TRBV29-1 with TRBJ1-2; 9 nucleotides align to TRBD1. CDR1 and CDR2 (germline): SQVTM, ANQGSEA. The J segment lost 12 bases and the V segment lost 3 bases, leaving 5 bases of the junction unmatched. The CDR3 runs to 11 residues. In nucleotides, the CDR3 is TGCAGCGTTGAGAGACAGGGGGGTCACACCTTC. Its translation: CSVERQGGHTF.

This clone was seen only a few times. This chain connects TRBV5-6 to TRBJ1-1, with D possibly being TRBD1 (5 bases). Germline CDR1 SGHDT, CDR2 YYEEEE. The ends were cut back, 0 bases at V and 0 bases at J, with 12 bases in the middle. The CDR3 runs 16 residues. CDR3: CASSLGPGPMNTEAFF. CDR3 nucleotides: TGTGCCAGCAGCTTGGGTCCAGGGCCCATGAACACTGAAGCTTTCTTT.

V is TRBV7-9 and J is TRBJ1-5, with a weak D call TRBD1 (6 bases). The CDR3 is 14 residues long. The germline CDR1 and CDR2 sequences are SEHNR and FQNEAQ (reference sequence). Trimming shortened V by 4 bases and J by 2 bases, and 9 bases separated the two germline ends. CDR3 DNA: TGTGCCAGCAGCTCGGACAGCCGCAATCAGCCCCAGCATTTT. Residues: CASSSDSRNQPQHF.

The V gene is TRBV7-9, the J gene TRBJ2-5, with 8 bases fitting TRBD2. V lost 5 bases to trimming and J lost 2 bases; unmatched junction nucleotides: 10. Germline lookup yields CDR1 SEHNR and CDR2 FQNEAQ (reference sequence). The CDR3 has 16 amino acids. The CDR3 DNA reads TGTGCCAGCAGCCCCTTTGTTAGCGGGACTCAAGAGACCCAGTACTTC. Protein product: CASSPFVSGTQETQYF.

This clone has only one observation. V and J are TRBV7-3 and TRBJ2-3, with D tentatively TRBD2 (6 bases). This CDR3 contains 14 residues. Germline values: CDR1 SGHTA, CDR2 FQGTGA. V dropped 5 bases and J dropped 4 bases, with 13 bases sitting between them. The CDR3 protein is CASSKVGGSDTQYF. CDR3 sequence (DNA): TGTGCCAGCAGCAAGGTGGGAGGATCAGATACGCAGTATTTT.

The chain combines TRBV6-6 with TRBJ2-5, with 9 bases that match TRBD2. The J call is in doubt because the DNA end fits TRBJ2-7 better. From germline, CDR1 is MNHNY and CDR2 SVGAGI (reference sequence). The CDR3 runs to 15 residues. CDR3 sequence: CASSLFAGGNYEQYF. The DNA for the CDR3 is TGTGCCAGCAGTTTGTTTGCGGGAGGGAACTACGAGCAGTACTTC.

The chain combines TRBV28 with TRBJ2-1, with 12 bases matching TRBD2. V lost 4 bases and J lost 2; bases outside the gene matches: 15. The CDR3 consists of 20 residues. CDR1 and CDR2 (germline): MDHEN, SYDVKM. CDR3 sequence: CASSSRLAGVHWRAYNEQFF. The CDR3 nucleotides read TGTGCCAGCAGTTCACGACTAGCGGGAGTGCATTGGAGGGCCTACAATGAGCAGTTCTTC.